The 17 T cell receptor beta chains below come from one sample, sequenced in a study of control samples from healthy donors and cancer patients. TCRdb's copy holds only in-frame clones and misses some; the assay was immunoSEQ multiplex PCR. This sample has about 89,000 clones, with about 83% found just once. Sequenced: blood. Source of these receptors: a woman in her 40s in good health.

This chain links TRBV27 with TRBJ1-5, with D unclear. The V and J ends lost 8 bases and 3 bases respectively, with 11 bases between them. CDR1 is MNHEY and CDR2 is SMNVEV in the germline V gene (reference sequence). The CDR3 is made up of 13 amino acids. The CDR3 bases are TGTGCCAGCGGATCCTCATCCAATCAGCCCCAGCATTTT. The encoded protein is CASGSSSNQPQHF.

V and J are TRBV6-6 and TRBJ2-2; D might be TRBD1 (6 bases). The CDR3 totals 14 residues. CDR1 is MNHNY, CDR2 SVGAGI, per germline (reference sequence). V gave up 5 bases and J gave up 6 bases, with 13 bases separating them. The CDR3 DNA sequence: TGTGCCAGCAGTCCAGGGGATTGGCCCGGGGAGCTGTTTTTT. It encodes CASSPGDWPGELFF.

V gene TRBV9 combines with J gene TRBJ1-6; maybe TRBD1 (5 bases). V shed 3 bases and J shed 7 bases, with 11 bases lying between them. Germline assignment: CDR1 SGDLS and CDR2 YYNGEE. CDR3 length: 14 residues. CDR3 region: CASSARGQNSPLHF. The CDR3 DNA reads TGTGCCAGCAGCGCCCGGGGCCAAAATTCACCCCTCCACTTT.

CDR3 sequence (DNA): TGCAGCGTTGAGGGTCGGGACGAGCAGTACTTC. Its protein is CSVEGRDEQYF. The V gene is TRBV29-1, the J gene TRBJ2-7; D not certain. The V end lost 3 bases, the J end lost 5 bases, and 8 bases lay between the germline ends. This CDR3 region has 11 residues. The germline CDR1 and CDR2 sequences are SQVTM and ANQGSEA.

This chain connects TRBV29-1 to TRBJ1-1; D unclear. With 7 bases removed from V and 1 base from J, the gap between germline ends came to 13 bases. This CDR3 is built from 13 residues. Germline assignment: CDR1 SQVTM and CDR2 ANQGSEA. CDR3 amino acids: CSASRQENTEAFF. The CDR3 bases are TGCAGCGCCTCCCGGCAAGAGAACACTGAAGCTTTCTTT.

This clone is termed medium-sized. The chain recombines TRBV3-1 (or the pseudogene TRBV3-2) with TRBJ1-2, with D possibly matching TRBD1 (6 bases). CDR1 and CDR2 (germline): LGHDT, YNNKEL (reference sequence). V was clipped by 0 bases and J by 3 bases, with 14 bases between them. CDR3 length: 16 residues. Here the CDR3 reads CASSQDSQGRYYGYTF. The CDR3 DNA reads TGTGCCAGCAGCCAAGATAGCCAGGGGCGCTACTATGGCTACACCTTC.

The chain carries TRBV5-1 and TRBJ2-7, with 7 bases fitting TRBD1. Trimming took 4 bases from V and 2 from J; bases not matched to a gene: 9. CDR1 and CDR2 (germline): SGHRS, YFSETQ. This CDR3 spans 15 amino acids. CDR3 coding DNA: TGCGCCAGCAGCCTCTGGACAGGCGGAACCTACGAGCAGTACTTC. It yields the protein CASSLWTGGTYEQYF.

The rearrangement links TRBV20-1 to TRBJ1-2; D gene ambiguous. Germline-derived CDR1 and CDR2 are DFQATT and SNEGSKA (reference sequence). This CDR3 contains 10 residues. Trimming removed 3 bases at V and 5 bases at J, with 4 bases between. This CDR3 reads CSASPYGYTF. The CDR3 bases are TGCAGTGCTAGCCCATATGGCTACACCTTC.

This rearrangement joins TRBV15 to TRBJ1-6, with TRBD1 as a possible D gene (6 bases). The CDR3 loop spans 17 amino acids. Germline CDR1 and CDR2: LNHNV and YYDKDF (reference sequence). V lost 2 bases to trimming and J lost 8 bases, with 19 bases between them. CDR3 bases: TGTGCCACCAGCAGAACCCCCACTCAGGGGCCAGATTCACCCCTCCACTTT. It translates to CATSRTPTQGPDSPLHF. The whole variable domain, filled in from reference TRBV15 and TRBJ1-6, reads DAMVIQNPRYQVTQFGKPVTLSCSQTLNHNVMYWYQQKSSQAPKLLFHYYDKDFNNEADTPDNFQSRRPNTSFCFLDIRSPGLGDTAMYLCATSRTPTQGPDSPLHFGNGTRLTVT.

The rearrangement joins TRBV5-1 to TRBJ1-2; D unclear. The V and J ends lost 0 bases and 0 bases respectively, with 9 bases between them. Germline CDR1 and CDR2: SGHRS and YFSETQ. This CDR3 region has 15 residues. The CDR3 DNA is TGCGCCAGCAGCTTGGCCGAAAGATCTAACTATGGCTACACCTTC. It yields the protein CASSLAERSNYGYTF.

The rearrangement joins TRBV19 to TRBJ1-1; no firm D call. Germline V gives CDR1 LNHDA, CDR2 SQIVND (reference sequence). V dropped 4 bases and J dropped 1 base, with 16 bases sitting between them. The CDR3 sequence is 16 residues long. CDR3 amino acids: CASSRPVTSGNTEAFF. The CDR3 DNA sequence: TGTGCCAGTAGTAGACCCGTGACAAGCGGGAACACTGAAGCTTTCTTT.

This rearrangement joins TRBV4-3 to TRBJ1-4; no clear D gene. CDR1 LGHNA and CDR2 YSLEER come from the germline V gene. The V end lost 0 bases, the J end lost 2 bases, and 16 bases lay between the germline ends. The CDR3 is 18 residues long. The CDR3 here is CASSQDPLYTDTNEKLFF. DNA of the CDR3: TGCGCCAGCAGCCAAGACCCTCTGTATACGGACACTAATGAAAAACTGTTTTTT.

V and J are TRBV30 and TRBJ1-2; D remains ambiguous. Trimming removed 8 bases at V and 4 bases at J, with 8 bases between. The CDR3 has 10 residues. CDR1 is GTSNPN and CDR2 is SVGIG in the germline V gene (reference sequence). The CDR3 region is CAAAAYGYTF. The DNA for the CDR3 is TGTGCCGCGGCAGCCTATGGCTACACCTTC.

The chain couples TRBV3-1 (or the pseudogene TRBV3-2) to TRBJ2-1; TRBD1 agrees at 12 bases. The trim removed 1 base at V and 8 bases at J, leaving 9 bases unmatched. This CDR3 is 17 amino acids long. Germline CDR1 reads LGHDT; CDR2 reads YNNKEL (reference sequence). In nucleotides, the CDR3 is TGTGCCAGCAGCCAAGTGAGGGGGACAGGGGGCGGCGATGAGCAGTTCTTC. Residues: CASSQVRGTGGGDEQFF.

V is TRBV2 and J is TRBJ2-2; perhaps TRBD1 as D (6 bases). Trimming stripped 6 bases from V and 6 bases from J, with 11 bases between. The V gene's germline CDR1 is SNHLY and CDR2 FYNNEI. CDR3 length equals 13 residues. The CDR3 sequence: CASSGQSAGELFF. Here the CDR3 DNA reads TGTGCCAGCAGCGGACAGTCAGCCGGGGAGCTGTTTTTT.

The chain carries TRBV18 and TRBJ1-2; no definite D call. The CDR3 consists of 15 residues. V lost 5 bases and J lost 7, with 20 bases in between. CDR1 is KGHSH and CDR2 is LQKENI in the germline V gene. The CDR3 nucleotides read TGTGCCAGCTCATCCACACTAGATCGCGGGAGTGGCTACACCTTC. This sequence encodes CASSSTLDRGSGYTF.

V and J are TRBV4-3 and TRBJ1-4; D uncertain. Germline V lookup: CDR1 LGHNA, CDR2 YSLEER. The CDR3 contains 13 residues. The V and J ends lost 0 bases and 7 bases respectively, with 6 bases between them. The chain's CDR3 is CASSQDNAEKLFF. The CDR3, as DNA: TGCGCCAGCAGCCAAGATAATGCTGAAAAACTGTTTTTT.